The next 13 T cell receptor beta chains were all read from a single sample in a study of CD8 T cells in Susac syndrome. RNA was extracted with the RNeasy kit, and a quantity of roughly 0.5 to 1 ug was reverse transcribed using random hexamers. TCRdb itself ran the immunoSEQ multiplex PCR reads through MiXCR, one entry per CDR3 protein. The table shows 80,000 or so distinct CDR3 sequences, with roughly 91% occurring only once. The sample comprised CD4+ T cells from PBMCs. The receptors stem from a human donor with Susac syndrome.

CDR3 sequence (DNA): TGTGCCAGCAGTGGTTTGGGGGCGGGCACCGGGGAGCTGTTTTTT. This encodes CASSGLGAGTGELFF. This chain links TRBV12-3 or TRBV12-4 with TRBJ2-2; D perhaps matches TRBD1 (6 bases). This CDR3 has 15 amino acids. The ends were cut back, 5 bases at V and 4 bases at J, with 14 bases in the middle.

The V call is TRBV4-2, the J call TRBJ2-4; TRBD1 is a possible D gene (6 bases). The CDR3 contains 16 residues. V was cut by 4 bases and J by 1 base, with 14 bases left in between. Germline assignment: CDR1 LGHNA and CDR2 YNFKEQ. DNA of the CDR3: TGTGCCAGCAGCCCGACAGGACTTCAGGCCAAAAACATTCAGTACTTC. This codes for CASSPTGLQAKNIQYF.

This chain links TRBV7-2 with TRBJ1-2; D may be TRBD1 (5 bases). The germline V gene encodes CDR1 SGHTA and CDR2 FQGNSA. The CDR3 runs to 15 residues. Trimming cost V 5 bases and J 6 bases, with 19 bases left between them. CDR3 sequence: CASSLLGGPVDGYTF. Written as DNA, the CDR3 is TGTGCCAGCAGCCTGCTGGGGGGACCGGTCGATGGCTACACCTTC.

The rearrangement joins TRBV5-5 to TRBJ2-1; D unresolved. Trimming took 1 base from V and 8 from J, leaving 10 bases between them. This CDR3 is built from 13 residues. Germline V gene lookup returns CDR1 SGHKS and CDR2 YYEKEE (reference sequence). Here the CDR3 reads CASSLRSVDEQFF. CDR3 nucleotide sequence: TGTGCCAGCAGCTTGCGGTCAGTCGATGAGCAGTTCTTC.

The chain employs TRBV11-2 and TRBJ2-1; 13 nucleotides line up with TRBD2. The CDR3 is made up of 19 amino acids. J lost 0 bases, V lost 1 base, and 6 bases had no gene match. Germline-derived CDR1 and CDR2 are SGHAT and FQNNGV. CDR3 sequence reads: CASSLAGTSGTSSYNEQFF. The CDR3 region has the DNA TGTGCCAGCAGCTTAGCTGGGACTAGCGGGACTAGCTCCTACAATGAGCAGTTCTTC.

This clonotype was detected a few times. The V call is TRBV14, the J call TRBJ2-7; no clear D. V dropped 4 bases and J dropped 0 bases, with 1 base sitting between them. There are 11 residues in the CDR3. Germline V gives CDR1 SGHDN, CDR2 FVKESK. In DNA, the CDR3 is TGTGCCAGCAGCCGCTCCTACGAGCAGTACTTC. Translated, it gives CASSRSYEQYF. Based on the CDR3 plus reference TRBV14 and TRBJ2-7, the full variable domain is EAGVTQFPSHSVIEKGQTVTLRCDPISGHDNLYWYRRVMGKEIKFLLHFVKESKQDESGMPNNRFLAERTGGTYSTLKVQPAELEDSGVYFCASSRSYEQYFGPGTRLTVT.

V and J are TRBV20-1 and TRBJ2-1; D is possibly TRBD2 (7 bases). The CDR3 consists of 17 residues. From germline, CDR1 is DFQATT and CDR2 SNEGSKA (reference sequence). Trimming pared 0 bases from V and 15 bases from J, leaving 30 bases between. The CDR3 DNA sequence: TGCAGTGCTAGAGATCAGAACGTGGGGGGGCACTTATCGTTCCGGTTCTTC. Its protein is CSARDQNVGGHLSFRFF.

The V and J genes are TRBV10-2 and TRBJ2-1; D is ambiguous. In germline, CDR1 is WSHSY, CDR2 SAAADI. Deletions cut 0 bases from V and 4 bases from J, with 13 bases between. The CDR3 is 16 amino acids. The CDR3 is CASSESKGTLYNEQFF. CDR3 sequence (DNA): TGCGCCAGCAGTGAGTCGAAGGGTACACTATACAATGAGCAGTTCTTC.

The V gene is TRBV18, the J gene TRBJ2-7, with 9 bases aligning to TRBD1. This CDR3 comprises 16 residues. Germline V gene lookup returns CDR1 KGHSH and CDR2 LQKENI. The V gene end was trimmed by 3 bases and the J gene end by 0 bases; junction bases not matched to a gene: 6. The CDR3 reads CASSPNRGRSSYEQYF. The CDR3 nucleotides read TGTGCCAGCTCACCGAACAGGGGGCGAAGCTCCTACGAGCAGTACTTC.

The chain combines TRBV25-1 with TRBJ1-1; no clear D. The CDR3 loop spans 14 amino acids. Per the germline V gene, CDR1 is MGHDK and CDR2 is SYGVNS. Trimming stripped 1 base from V and 1 base from J, with 7 bases between. The CDR3 bases are TGTGCCAGCAGTGAATCAAGCCGGAACACTGAAGCTTTCTTT. It is translated as CASSESSRNTEAFF.

The V call is TRBV7-2, the J call TRBJ1-6; the D is unclear. The CDR3 extends over 15 amino acids. CDR1 is SGHTA and CDR2 is FQGNSA in the germline V gene. V was clipped by 8 bases and J by 5 bases, with 16 bases between them. CDR3 sequence (DNA): TGTGCCAGCGGGTTTCGGGCTTCCAATAATTCACCCCTCCACTTT. This codes for CASGFRASNNSPLHF.

The chain employs TRBV19 and TRBJ2-7, with a possible D match to TRBD1 (6 bases). The V gene's germline CDR1 is LNHDA and CDR2 SQIVND (reference sequence). CDR3 size: 13 residues. The ends were cut back, 7 bases at V and 1 base at J, with 11 bases in the middle. This CDR3 reads CASKSRGSYEQYF. The CDR3 nucleotides read TGTGCCAGTAAGTCCAGGGGTTCCTACGAGCAGTACTTC.

This rearrangement joins TRBV12-3 or TRBV12-4 to TRBJ1-1, with TRBD1 matching 9 bases. The CDR3 length is 15 residues. The junction had 9 bases not matched to a gene; V was cut back by 6 bases and J by 4 bases. The CDR3 is CASSAEGQGFTEAFF. The DNA of the CDR3 is TGTGCCAGCAGCGCAGAGGGACAGGGCTTCACTGAAGCTTTCTTT.